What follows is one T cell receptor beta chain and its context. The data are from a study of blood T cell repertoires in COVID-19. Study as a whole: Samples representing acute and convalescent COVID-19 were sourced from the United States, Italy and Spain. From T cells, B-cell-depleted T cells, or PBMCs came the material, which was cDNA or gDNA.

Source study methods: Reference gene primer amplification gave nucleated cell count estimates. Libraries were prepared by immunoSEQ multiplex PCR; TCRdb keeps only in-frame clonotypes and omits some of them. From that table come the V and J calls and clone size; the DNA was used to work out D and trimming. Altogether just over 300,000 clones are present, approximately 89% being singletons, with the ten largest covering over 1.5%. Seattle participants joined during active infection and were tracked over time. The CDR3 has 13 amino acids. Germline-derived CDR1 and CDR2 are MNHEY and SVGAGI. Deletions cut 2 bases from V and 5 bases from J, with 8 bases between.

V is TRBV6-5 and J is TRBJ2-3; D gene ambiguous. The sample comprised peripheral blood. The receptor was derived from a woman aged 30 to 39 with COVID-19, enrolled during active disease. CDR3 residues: CASSYALRDTQYF. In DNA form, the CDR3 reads TGTGCCAGCAGTTACGCCCTGAGAGATACGCAGTATTTT.